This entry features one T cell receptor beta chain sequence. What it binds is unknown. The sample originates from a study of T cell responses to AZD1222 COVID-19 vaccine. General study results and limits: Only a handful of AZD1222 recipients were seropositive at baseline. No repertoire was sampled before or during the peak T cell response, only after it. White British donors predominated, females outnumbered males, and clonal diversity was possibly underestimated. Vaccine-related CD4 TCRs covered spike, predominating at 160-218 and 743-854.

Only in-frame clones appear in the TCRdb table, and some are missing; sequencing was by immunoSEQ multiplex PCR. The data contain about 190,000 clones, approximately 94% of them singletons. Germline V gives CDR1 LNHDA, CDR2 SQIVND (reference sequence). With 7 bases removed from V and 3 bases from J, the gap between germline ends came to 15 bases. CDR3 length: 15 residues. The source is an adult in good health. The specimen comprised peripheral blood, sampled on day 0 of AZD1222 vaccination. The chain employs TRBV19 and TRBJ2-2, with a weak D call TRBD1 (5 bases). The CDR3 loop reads CASIGFGQDTGELFF. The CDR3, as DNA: TGTGCCAGTATCGGGTTTGGACAAGACACCGGGGAGCTGTTTTTT.